This T cell receptor (beta chain) emerged from a study of cytomegalovirus exposure and HLA in healthy donors. General observations from the study: What was likely a sequencing artifact was a cluster of highly shared sequence variants. A missense variant in DCLRE1C was later tied to TCR beta V- and J-gene trimming.

In regard to this clone: The target antigen is unknown.

The CDR3 consists of 16 residues. The ends lost 0 bases at V and 6 bases at J; junction bases unmatched: 7. CDR1 and CDR2 from the germline V gene are MNHEY and SVGAGI. PCR used 60 Vbeta primers and 13 Jbeta primers. Sequenced by immunoSEQ multiplex PCR; TCRdb stores in-frame clones only, minus some. The sample shows hundreds of thousands of clones, approximately 78% of them seen only once. The specimen was PBMCs. The chain joins TRBV6-5 to TRBJ2-2; 7 bases line up with TRBD2. This TCR was recovered from a male donor in good health and CMV-seronegative. CDR3 sequence reads: CASSYSPSGYSGELFF. The DNA of the CDR3 is TGTGCCAGCAGTTACTCGCCTAGCGGATATTCCGGGGAGCTGTTTTTT.